These 15 T cell receptor beta chains came from one sample sequenced in a study of Ad26.COV2.S vaccination and SARS-CoV-2 variants. TCRdb's copy holds only in-frame clones and misses some; the assay was immunoSEQ multiplex PCR. The repertoire holds a few hundred thousand clones, about four fifths seen once, with around 7.4% in the top ten. Indicated treatment: around 19 received Ad26.COV2.S at low or high dose, single or two shots; roughly five received placebo; per-sample allocation not given. Sampling happened 63 days after the first vaccine or placebo injection. The sample consisted of peripheral blood, taken in a trial of Ad26.COV2.S vaccine versus placebo. The receptors originated from a person between 18 and 59 years old who received the Ad26.COV2.S COVID-19 vaccine or a placebo.

The chain couples TRBV13 to TRBJ1-1; 7 bases are shared with TRBD1. This CDR3 spans 16 amino acids. Germline lookup yields CDR1 PRHDT and CDR2 FYEKMQ (reference sequence). After removal of 2 bases from V and 2 bases from J, the junction contained 8 bases not matched to a gene. The CDR3 spells CASSLTSGGLNTEAFF. CDR3 DNA: TGTGCCAGCAGCTTAACGTCAGGGGGATTAAACACTGAAGCTTTCTTT.

For the CDR3, the DNA is TGTGCCAGCAGCCAAGAAACAGGGAGTGAGACAGATACGCAGTATTTT. This codes for CASSQETGSETDTQYF. V and J are TRBV14 and TRBJ2-3, with D possibly matching TRBD1 (6 bases). The germline V gene has CDR1 SGHDN and CDR2 FVKESK. Deletions cut 0 bases from V and 3 bases from J, with 13 bases between. This CDR3 has 16 residues.

This clone was seen a few times. DNA for the CDR3: TGCGCCAGCAGCCAAGGGACTAGCGGGAGTGGGACCCAGTACTTC. It specifies CASSQGTSGSGTQYF. The V call is TRBV4-1, the J call TRBJ2-5; 13 nucleotides match TRBD2. The CDR3 has 15 residues. The germline V gene encodes CDR1 MGHRA and CDR2 YSYEKL. The junction had 3 bases not matched to a gene; V was cut back by 1 base and J by 7 bases.

J is TRBJ2-7 and V is TRBV7-2; unclear D gene. The CDR3 has 13 residues. CDR1 and CDR2 from the germline V gene are SGHTA and FQGNSA. Trimming shortened V by 4 bases and J by 0 bases, and 7 bases separated the two germline ends. CDR3 residues: CASSSQLSYEQYF. The CDR3 DNA follows: TGTGCCAGCAGCTCGCAACTCTCCTACGAGCAGTACTTC. The full variable domain, rest sourced from reference TRBV7-2 and TRBJ2-7, is GAGVSQSPSNKVTEKGKDVELRCDPISGHTALYWYRQSLGQGLEFLIYFQGNSAPDKSGLPSDRFSAERTGGSVSTLTIQRTQQEDSAVYLCASSSQLSYEQYFGPGTRLTVT.

This chain uses TRBV7-9 with TRBJ1-2; D not certain. Between the trimmed V and J ends, which lost 11 bases and 6 bases, there was a span of 10 bases. Germline lookup yields CDR1 SEHNR and CDR2 FQNEAQ (reference sequence). The CDR3 extends over 10 amino acids. CDR3 in amino acids: CAPFADGYTF. As DNA, the CDR3 is TGTGCCCCCTTCGCTGATGGCTACACCTTC.

The V gene is TRBV27, the J gene TRBJ1-5; possible D gene TRBD1, 6 bases. Germline CDR1 is MNHEY and CDR2 is SMNVEV (reference sequence). Trimming pared 2 bases from V and 1 base from J, leaving 15 bases between. This CDR3 region has 17 residues. The CDR3: CASSLKGTSQSNQPQHF. The CDR3 nucleotides are TGTGCCAGCAGTTTAAAGGGGACATCTCAGAGCAATCAGCCCCAGCATTTT.

This clone was seen just once. The chain uses TRBV4-1 and TRBJ2-7; D is undetermined. Germline CDR1 is MGHRA and CDR2 is YSYEKL. This CDR3 spans 12 amino acids. V shed 0 bases and J shed 5 bases, with 5 bases lying between them. CDR3 nucleotides: TGCGCCAGCAGCCAAGATTGGCACGAGCAGTACTTC. Translated: CASSQDWHEQYF.

This chain connects TRBV2 to TRBJ1-6; a possible D gene is TRBD1 (6 bases). V was trimmed by 10 bases and J by 13 bases, leaving 23 bases between them. The CDR3 loop spans 14 amino acids. Germline CDR1 SNHLY, CDR2 FYNNEI. Here the CDR3 DNA reads TGTGCCACCAGGGACACCGTCATTTCGGGTCCCCTCCACTTT. This sequence encodes CATRDTVISGPLHF.

The rearrangement uses TRBV27 and TRBJ2-3; D is perhaps TRBD2 (6 bases). The CDR3 sequence is 14 residues long. The ends were cut back, 3 bases at V and 5 bases at J, with 12 bases in the middle. CDR1 is MNHEY and CDR2 is SMNVEV in the germline V gene (reference sequence). CDR3: CASSLGGRKDTQYF. The CDR3 DNA sequence: TGTGCCAGCAGTTTGGGGGGTCGTAAAGATACGCAGTATTTT.

This clone showed up just a few times. The chain employs TRBV6-5 and TRBJ2-7; 8 nucleotides agree with TRBD2. The length of the CDR3 is 14 residues. Germline V gene sequence: CDR1 MNHEY, CDR2 SVGAGI. V lost 1 base, J lost 5 bases, and 4 bases stayed unmatched. The CDR3 sequence: CASSYWGLDDEQYF. In DNA, the CDR3 is TGTGCCAGCAGTTACTGGGGACTAGACGACGAGCAGTACTTC.

This sequence joins TRBV6-5 and TRBJ1-1; D not resolved. The CDR3 is 14 residues long. The ends were cut back, 5 bases at V and 0 bases at J, with 10 bases in the middle. The germline V gene encodes CDR1 MNHEY and CDR2 SVGAGI. CDR3 in DNA: TGTGCCAGCAGTCTTGGACGGGTGAACACTGAAGCTTTCTTT. Residues: CASSLGRVNTEAFF.

A single count supports this clone. The chain joins TRBV12-5 to TRBJ1-5, with a tentative D call TRBD1 (5 bases). Germline values: CDR1 LGHNT, CDR2 FRNRAP. The CDR3 spans 19 residues. V was cut by 8 bases and J by 2 bases, with 28 bases left in between. DNA for the CDR3: TGTGCTAGTTCTTTAAGCCGGGACGGCGCTATAGTAGGCAATCAGCCCCAGCATTTT. Its protein is CASSLSRDGAIVGNQPQHF.

The chain joins TRBV13 to TRBJ2-7, with D maybe TRBD2 (5 bases). Germline V CDR1 and CDR2: PRHDT, FYEKMQ (reference sequence). V was cut by 4 bases and J by 4 bases, with 11 bases left in between. The CDR3 runs 13 residues. DNA of the CDR3: TGTGCCAGCAGCTCCGATCGGGGTTACGAGCAGTACTTC. Translation: CASSSDRGYEQYF.

The chain carries TRBV10-1 and TRBJ2-3, with D tentatively TRBD2 (6 bases). The CDR3 covers 13 residues. Deletions cut 6 bases from V and 3 bases from J, with 10 bases between. Per the germline V gene, CDR1 is WNHNN and CDR2 is SYGVQD (reference sequence). The CDR3 spells CASRNAGTDTQYF. CDR3 coding DNA: TGCGCCAGCAGGAACGCGGGGACAGATACGCAGTATTTT.

This chain joins TRBV4-3 and TRBJ2-7; D might be TRBD1 (6 bases). Germline V lookup: CDR1 LGHNA, CDR2 YSLEER. V lost 0 bases, J lost 3 bases, and 9 bases lay in between. The CDR3 loop spans 14 amino acids. CDR3 sequence (DNA): TGCGCCAGCAGCCAAGATACAGGGTACTACGAGCAGTACTTC. Protein sequence: CASSQDTGYYEQYF.